The source of this T cell receptor beta chain is a study of cytomegalovirus exposure and HLA in healthy donors. For the study at large: Unique TCRs from HLA-typed donors, 85 million to 100 million of them, were held in an early data release.

About this clone: Antigen unknown.

Findings and limits, study-wide: CMV antigen specificity was confirmed in vitro for a few CMV-associated chains.

This CDR3 has 16 amino acids. Looked up from germline, CDR1 is MGHRA and CDR2 is YSYEKL. V lost 4 bases, J lost 9 bases, and 17 bases stayed unmatched. PCR employed 60 Vbeta and 13 Jbeta primers. Original processing notes: Later reanalysis found 75 million to 100 million unique TCR beta chains, about 11 million of them shared. Sequencing was performed with immunoSEQ multiplex PCR; in TCRdb, only in-frame clones are kept and a portion is missing. From that table come the V and J calls and clone size; the DNA was used to work out D and trimming. The top ten hold about 1% of the sample, which has about 160,000 clones, roughly 84% seen once.

This receptor was identified in a man aged 25-45 years in good health and CMV-seronegative. This chain links TRBV4-1 with TRBJ2-7; TRBD2 matches 8 bases. The sequenced sample consisted of PBMCs. The CDR3 is CASSPRSGSGSWVQYF. As DNA, the CDR3 is TGCGCCAGCAGCCCAAGATCAGGAAGCGGGAGCTGGGTGCAGTACTTC.